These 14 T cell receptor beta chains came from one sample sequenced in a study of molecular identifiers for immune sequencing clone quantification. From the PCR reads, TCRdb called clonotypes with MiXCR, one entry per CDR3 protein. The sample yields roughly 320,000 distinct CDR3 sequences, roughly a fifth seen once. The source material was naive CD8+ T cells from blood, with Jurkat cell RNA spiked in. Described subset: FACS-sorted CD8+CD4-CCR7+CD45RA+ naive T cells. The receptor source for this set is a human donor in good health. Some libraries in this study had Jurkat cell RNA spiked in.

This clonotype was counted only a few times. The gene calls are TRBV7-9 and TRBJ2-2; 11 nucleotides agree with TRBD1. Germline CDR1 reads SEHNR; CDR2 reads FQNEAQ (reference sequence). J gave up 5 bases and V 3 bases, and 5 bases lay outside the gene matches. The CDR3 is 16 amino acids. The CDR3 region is CASSFPGQGGTGELFF. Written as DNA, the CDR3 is TGTGCCAGCAGCTTCCCGGGACAGGGGGGAACCGGGGAGCTGTTTTTT.

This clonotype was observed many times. The CDR3 is CASSLLIGNTEAFF. The DNA for the CDR3 is TGTGCCAGCAGCCTCCTAATCGGAAACACTGAAGCTTTCTTT. V usage is TRBV3-1 and J usage is TRBJ1-1; unclear D gene. The CDR3 spans 14 residues. Germline V lookup: CDR1 LGHDT, CDR2 YNNKEL (reference sequence). V lost 4 bases and J 2 bases, leaving 11 bases between the germline ends.

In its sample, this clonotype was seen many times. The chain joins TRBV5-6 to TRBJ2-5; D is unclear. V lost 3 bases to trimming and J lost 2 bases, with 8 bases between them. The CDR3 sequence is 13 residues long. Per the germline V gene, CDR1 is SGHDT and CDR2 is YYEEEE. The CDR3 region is CASSWNGQETQYF. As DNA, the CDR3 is TGTGCCAGCAGCTGGAACGGGCAAGAGACCCAGTACTTC.

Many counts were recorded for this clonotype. CDR3 amino acids: CASSHRDKQETQYF. The CDR3 nucleotides are TGTGCCAGCAGCCACCGGGACAAACAAGAGACCCAGTACTTC. This sequence joins TRBV7-9 and TRBJ2-5; the D gene is possibly TRBD1 (6 bases). V lost 5 bases, J lost 2 bases, and 12 bases lay in between. The germline gives CDR1 SEHNR, CDR2 FQNEAQ (reference sequence). This CDR3 contains 14 residues. The entire variable domain, with the rest obtained from reference TRBV7-9 and TRBJ2-5, is as follows: DTGVSQNPRHKITKRGQNVTFRCDPISEHNRLYWYRQTLGQGPEFLTYFQNEAQLEKSRLLSDRFSAERPKGSFSTLEIQRTEQGDSAMYLCASSHRDKQETQYFGPGTRLLVL.

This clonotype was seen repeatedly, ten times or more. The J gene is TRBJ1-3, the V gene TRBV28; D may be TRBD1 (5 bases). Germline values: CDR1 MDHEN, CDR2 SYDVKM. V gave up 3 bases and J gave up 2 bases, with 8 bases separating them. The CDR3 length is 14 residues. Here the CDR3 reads CASSLGTPGNTIYF. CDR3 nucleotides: TGTGCCAGCAGTTTGGGGACGCCTGGAAACACCATATATTTT.

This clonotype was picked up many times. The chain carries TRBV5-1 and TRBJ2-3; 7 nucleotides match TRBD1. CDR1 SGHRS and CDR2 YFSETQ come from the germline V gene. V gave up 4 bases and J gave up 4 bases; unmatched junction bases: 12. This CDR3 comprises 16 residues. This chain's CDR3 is CASSPRTGDVADTQYF. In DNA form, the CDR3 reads TGCGCCAGCAGCCCAAGGACAGGCGATGTTGCAGATACGCAGTATTTT.

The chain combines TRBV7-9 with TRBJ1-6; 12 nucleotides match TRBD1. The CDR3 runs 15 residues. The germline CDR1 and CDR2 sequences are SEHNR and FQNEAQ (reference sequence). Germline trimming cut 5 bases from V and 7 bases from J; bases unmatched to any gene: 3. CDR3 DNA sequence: TGTGCCAGCAGCGGGACAGGGGGCTTAAATTCACCCCTCCACTTT. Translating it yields CASSGTGGLNSPLHF. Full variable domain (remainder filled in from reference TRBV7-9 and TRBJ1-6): DTGVSQNPRHKITKRGQNVTFRCDPISEHNRLYWYRQTLGQGPEFLTYFQNEAQLEKSRLLSDRFSAERPKGSFSTLEIQRTEQGDSAMYLCASSGTGGLNSPLHFGNGTRLTVT.

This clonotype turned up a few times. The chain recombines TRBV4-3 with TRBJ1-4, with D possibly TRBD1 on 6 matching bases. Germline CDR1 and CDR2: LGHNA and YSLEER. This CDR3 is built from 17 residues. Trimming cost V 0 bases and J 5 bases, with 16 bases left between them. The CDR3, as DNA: TGCGCCAGCAGCCAAGATGTGTCTGGGGGGGCGAATGAAAAACTGTTTTTT. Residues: CASSQDVSGGANEKLFF.

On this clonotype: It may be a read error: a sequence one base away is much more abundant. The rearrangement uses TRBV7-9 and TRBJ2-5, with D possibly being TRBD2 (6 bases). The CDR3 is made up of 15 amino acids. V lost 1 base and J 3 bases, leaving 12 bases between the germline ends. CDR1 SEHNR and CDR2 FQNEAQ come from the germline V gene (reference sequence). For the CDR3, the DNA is TGTGCCAGCAGCTTAGTAGGAGGGCCGGAAGAGACCCAGTACTTC. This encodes CASSLVGGPEETQYF.

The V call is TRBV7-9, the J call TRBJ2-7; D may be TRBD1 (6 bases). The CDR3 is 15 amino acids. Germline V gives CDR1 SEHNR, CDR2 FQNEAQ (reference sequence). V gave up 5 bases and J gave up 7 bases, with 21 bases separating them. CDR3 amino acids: CASSLRTEGPGEQYF. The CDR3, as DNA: TGTGCCAGCAGCCTACGGACAGAGGGGCCCGGTGAGCAGTACTTC.

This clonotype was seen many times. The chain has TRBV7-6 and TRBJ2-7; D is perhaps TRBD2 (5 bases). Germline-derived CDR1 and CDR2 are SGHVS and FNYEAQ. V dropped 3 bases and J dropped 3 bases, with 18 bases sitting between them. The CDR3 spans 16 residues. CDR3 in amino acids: CASSFSSLDGDYEQYF. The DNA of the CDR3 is TGTGCCAGCAGCTTTAGCTCTCTGGACGGGGACTACGAGCAGTACTTC.

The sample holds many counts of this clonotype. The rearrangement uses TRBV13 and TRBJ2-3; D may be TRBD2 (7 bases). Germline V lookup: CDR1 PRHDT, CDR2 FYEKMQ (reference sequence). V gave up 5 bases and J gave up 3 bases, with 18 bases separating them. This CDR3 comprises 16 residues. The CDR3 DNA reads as TGTGCCAGCAGCGCGAGGGGGGGGGCGAGGACAGATACGCAGTATTTT. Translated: CASSARGGARTDTQYF.

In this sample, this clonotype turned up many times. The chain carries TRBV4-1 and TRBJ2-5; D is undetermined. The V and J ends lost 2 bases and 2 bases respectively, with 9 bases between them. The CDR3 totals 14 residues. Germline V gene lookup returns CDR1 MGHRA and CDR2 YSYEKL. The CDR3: CASSQNGQQETQYF. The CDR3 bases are TGCGCCAGCAGCCAAAACGGGCAACAAGAGACCCAGTACTTC.

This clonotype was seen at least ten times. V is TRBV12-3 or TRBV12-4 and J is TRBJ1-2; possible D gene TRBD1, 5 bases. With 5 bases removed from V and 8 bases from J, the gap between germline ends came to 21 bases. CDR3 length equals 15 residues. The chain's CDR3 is CASSLPGRPLYGYTF. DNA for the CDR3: TGTGCCAGCAGTCTACCGGGACGCCCTCTGTACGGCTACACCTTC.